The rows below give T cell receptor beta chains drawn from one sample of a study of blood T cells in healthy people across ages. TCRdb reprocessed the 5' RACE reads via MiXCR and lists one record per CDR3 protein. This table has about 1.8 million distinct CDR3 sequences, about 50% appearing once. The sequencing sample was made of blood. The source of these receptors is a woman aged 40 to 55 in good health. Both conserved end residues are part of each CDR3. The order of the fields is J gene, D gene, V gene, clone size, CDR3 protein, CDR3 DNA. The D gene is left open where the match is weak. Clone size is shown for a subset of rows, as once, few, many or a class of expanded clone.

>TRBJ2-6|.|TRBV18|few
CASSPQKSGHGANVLTF
TGTGCCAGCTCACCACAAAAAAGCGGTCACGGGGCCAACGTCCTGACTTTC
>TRBJ2-3|.|TRBV7-9|.
CASSLVDDTQYF
TGTGCCAGCAGCTTAGTGGACGATACGCAGTATTTT
>TRBJ2-5|.|TRBV5-5|.
CASNGPLQETQYF
TGTGCCAGCAACGGACCTCTCCAAGAGACCCAGTACTTC
>TRBJ2-3|TRBD2|TRBV7-2|.
CASSLVGTSGGKSDTQYF
TGTGCCAGCAGCTTAGTTGGGACTAGCGGAGGGAAATCAGATACGCAGTATTTT
>TRBJ2-5|TRBD1|TRBV20-1|.
CSAREGQGQVQYF
TGCAGTGCTAGAGAGGGACAGGGGCAAGTCCAGTACTTC
>TRBJ2-3|.|TRBV28|few
CASRGGAWTDTQYF
TGTGCCAGCAGAGGGGGGGCTTGGACAGATACGCAGTATTTT
>TRBJ1-4|TRBD1|TRBV27|.
CASSLKGAANEKLFF
TGTGCCAGCAGTCTTAAGGGGGCGGCTAATGAAAAACTGTTTTTT
>TRBJ2-4|TRBD2|TRBV10-3|few
CATKGGLADKNIQYF
TGTGCCACCAAGGGCGGACTAGCGGATAAAAACATTCAGTACTTC
>TRBJ2-7|TRBD1|TRBV3-1|.
CASSQTGGRGKSSEQYF
TGTGCCAGCAGCCAAACAGGGGGCAGGGGGAAATCGAGCGAGCAGTACTTC
>TRBJ2-2|TRBD1|TRBV5-6|.
CASSLLRTGYTGELFF
TGTGCCAGCAGCTTATTGAGGACAGGGTATACCGGGGAGCTGTTTTTT
>TRBJ1-2|TRBD1|TRBV6-6|.
CASSYTRDSSRTYGYTF
TGTGCCAGCAGCTACACCCGGGACAGCTCTCGTACCTATGGCTACACCTTC
>TRBJ2-5|.|TRBV7-9|.
CASSLKGGLETQYF
TGTGCCAGCAGCTTGAAGGGGGGCTTAGAGACCCAGTACTTC
>TRBJ1-2|.|TRBV20-1|.
CSGQYPGVEDGYTF
TGCAGTGGCCAGTACCCAGGGGTGGAGGATGGCTACACCTTC
>TRBJ1-1|.|TRBV12-3/TRBV12-4|few
CASSLVQAGGTEAFF
TGTGCCAGCAGTTTAGTTCAGGCTGGGGGCACTGAAGCTTTCTTT